A single sample gave rise to the 23 T cell receptor beta chains below, sequenced in a study of T cell repertoires in cytomegalovirus infection. TCRdb itself ran the reads through MiXCR, one entry per CDR3 protein. The table has approximately 500,000 distinct CDR3 sequences, 16% seen once. The sample was CD8+ T cells from PBMCs. Receptors originate from a human donor in good health (CMV status not recorded). Some clones in this sample may be carry-over from other donors' samples.

This chain joins TRBV13 and TRBJ1-2; TRBD1 matches at 9 bases. The CDR3 extends over 14 amino acids. Germline CDR1 and CDR2: PRHDT and FYEKMQ (reference sequence). The V segment lost 4 bases and the J segment 6 bases; nucleotides outside the gene matches: 6. The CDR3 reads CASSSTDRGDGYTF. In DNA form, the CDR3 reads TGTGCCAGCAGCTCGACGGACAGGGGAGATGGCTACACCTTC.

This clonotype was observed at least ten times. V is TRBV19 and J is TRBJ1-3, with D possibly TRBD1 on 5 matching bases. The CDR3 loop spans 16 amino acids. In germline, CDR1 is LNHDA, CDR2 SQIVND (reference sequence). Trimming cost V 7 bases and J 0 bases, with 16 bases left between them. The CDR3: CASTHGGIDSGNTIYF. The CDR3 DNA is TGTGCCAGTACCCATGGGGGGATCGACTCTGGAAACACCATATATTTT.

This clonotype was recorded many times. The rearrangement uses TRBV11-2 and TRBJ2-6, with 10 bases matching TRBD1. The CDR3 contains 17 residues. Germline V gene data show CDR1 as SGHAT and CDR2 as FQNNGV. Unmatched junction bases numbered 5, after V lost 5 bases and J lost 1 base. The CDR3 DNA sequence: TGTGCCAGCAGCGGAATGGGACAGGGGTCTGGGGCCAACGTCCTGACTTTC. As protein: CASSGMGQGSGANVLTF.

The chain carries TRBV27 and TRBJ2-7; the match to TRBD2 covers 11 bases. Germline loops: CDR1 MNHEY, CDR2 SMNVEV (reference sequence). After removal of 0 bases from V and 4 bases from J, the junction contained 5 bases not matched to a gene. This CDR3 comprises 16 residues. CDR3 sequence: CASSLSRASGRYEQYF. In nucleotides, the CDR3 is TGTGCCAGCAGTTTATCAAGGGCTAGCGGGAGGTACGAGCAGTACTTC.

This clonotype was recorded at least ten times. The V and J genes are TRBV10-3 and TRBJ2-2; TRBD1 matches 9 bases. The CDR3 is made up of 16 amino acids. V trimming: 10 bases; J trimming: 2 bases; junction bases outside the gene matches: 11. Germline V gives CDR1 ENHRY, CDR2 SYGVKD. The CDR3 loop is CASLWSQGANTGELFF. CDR3 sequence (DNA): TGTGCCAGTCTCTGGTCACAGGGGGCAAACACCGGGGAGCTGTTTTTT.

The J gene is TRBJ1-3, the V gene TRBV12-3 or TRBV12-4; possibly TRBD1 for D (5 bases). Trimming shortened V by 4 bases and J by 1 base, and 11 bases separated the two germline ends. There are 15 residues in the CDR3. CDR3 loop: CASSSSSGSGNTIYF. CDR3 in DNA: TGTGCCAGCAGTTCCTCCTCAGGGTCTGGAAACACCATATATTTT.

This clonotype was found many times. This sequence joins TRBV11-2 and TRBJ2-5, with a tentative D call TRBD2 (7 bases). Germline V lookup: CDR1 SGHAT, CDR2 FQNNGV. The CDR3 has 15 amino acids. Trimming left V 5 bases short and J 6 bases short, with 19 bases between. The CDR3, as DNA: TGTGCCAGCAGCCCCCACAGGGAGGGACGACAGACCCAGTACTTC. This gives the protein CASSPHREGRQTQYF. Full variable domain (remainder filled in from reference TRBV11-2 and TRBJ2-5): EAGVAQSPRYKIIEKRQSVAFWCNPISGHATLYWYQQILGQGPKLLIQFQNNGVVDDSQLPKDRFSAERLKGVDSTLKIQPAKLEDSAVYLCASSPHREGRQTQYFGPGTRLLVL.

Notes on this clonotype: Possible read error: a much larger clone is one base away. Since the CDR3 does not end with the conserved phenylalanine or tryptophan, this likely comes from a read error. The chain has TRBV7-3 and TRBJ2-1; perhaps TRBD1 as D (5 bases). The CDR3 has 14 amino acids. V shed 5 bases and J shed 4 bases, with 12 bases lying between them. Germline CDR1 reads SGHTA; CDR2 reads FQGTGA. In DNA form, the CDR3 reads TGTGCCAGCAGCCCGGACAATTATTACAATGAGCAGTTCTTA. Translating it yields CASSPDNYYNEQFL.

A few counts support this clonotype. The chain couples TRBV14 to TRBJ2-2; tentative D call: TRBD1 (7 bases). The CDR3 contains 15 residues. Per germline, CDR1 SGHDN and CDR2 FVKESK. With 4 bases removed from V and 6 bases from J, the gap between germline ends came to 15 bases. In nucleotides, the CDR3 is TGTGCCAGCAGCCTCTACAGGGGAGGTGCCGGGGAGCTGTTTTTT. It specifies CASSLYRGGAGELFF.

The chain couples TRBV20-1 to TRBJ2-5; the match to TRBD1 covers 7 bases. V lost 6 bases and J lost 3; bases outside the gene matches: 7. This CDR3 spans 13 amino acids. Germline V gives CDR1 DFQATT, CDR2 SNEGSKA (reference sequence). The CDR3 region is CSAPDRVEETQYF. For the CDR3, the DNA is TGCAGTGCCCCAGACAGGGTGGAAGAGACCCAGTACTTC.

This clonotype was seen only a few times. V is TRBV5-1 and J is TRBJ2-7; 9 bases fit TRBD1. CDR1 is SGHRS and CDR2 is YFSETQ in the germline V gene. The CDR3 is 14 residues long. Trimming removed 4 bases from V and 9 bases from J; junction bases left unmatched: 11. The CDR3 coding sequence is TGCGCCAGCAGCCATGGGACAGGGCCCAATCGGCAGTACTTC. This codes for CASSHGTGPNRQYF.

This clonotype showed up many times. The chain has TRBV7-9 and TRBJ2-3, with no clear D. V was clipped by 5 bases and J by 6 bases, with 15 bases between them. CDR1 and CDR2 from the germline V gene are SEHNR and FQNEAQ (reference sequence). This CDR3 is built from 14 residues. CDR3 bases: TGTGCCAGCAGCCCGTCCCAGGCTCTGGATACGCAGTATTTT. Translation: CASSPSQALDTQYF.

The chain links TRBV19 to TRBJ2-7; D possibly uses TRBD1 or TRBD2 (5 bases each). CDR3 length: 14 amino acids. The germline V and J ends were trimmed by 5 bases and 0 bases, with 11 bases remaining between them. Germline V gene lookup returns CDR1 LNHDA and CDR2 SQIVND (reference sequence). The CDR3 DNA reads as TGTGCCAGTAGTGCCAGGGACCACTCCTACGAGCAGTACTTC. Amino acid sequence: CASSARDHSYEQYF.

This chain uses TRBV4-1 with TRBJ2-2; D not certain. The germline gives CDR1 MGHRA, CDR2 YSYEKL. V was cut by 5 bases and J by 1 base, with 8 bases left in between. The CDR3 is 14 amino acids. Here the CDR3 DNA reads TGCGCCAGCAGCGACGGATGGAACACCGGGGAGCTGTTTTTT. Its translation is CASSDGWNTGELFF.

This clonotype was seen a handful of times. The chain combines TRBV5-1 with TRBJ2-7; 12 bases are shared with TRBD2. The CDR3 is made up of 15 amino acids. J was trimmed by 4 bases and V by 4 bases; bases with no gene match: 6. CDR1 and CDR2 from the germline V gene are SGHRS and YFSETQ. The DNA for the CDR3 is TGCGCCAGCAGCCCGGAGGGGACTAGCGGGTACGAGCAGTACTTC. Protein product: CASSPEGTSGYEQYF. Drawing the rest from reference TRBV5-1 and TRBJ2-7, the complete variable domain is KAGVTQTPRYLIKTRGQQVTLSCSPISGHRSVSWYQQTPGQGLQFLFEYFSETQRNKGNFPGRFSGRQFSNSRSEMNVSTLELGDSALYLCASSPEGTSGYEQYFGPGTRLTVT.

The V and J genes are TRBV9 and TRBJ1-6; possibly TRBD1 for D (5 bases). V dropped 3 bases and J dropped 9 bases, with 13 bases sitting between them. Looked up from germline, CDR1 is SGDLS and CDR2 is YYNGEE. The CDR3 runs to 14 residues. This CDR3 is CASSGRGGGSPLHF. The DNA of the CDR3 is TGTGCCAGCAGCGGCCGGGGGGGGGGTTCACCCCTCCACTTT.

The chain carries TRBV12-5 and TRBJ2-7; 10 bases are a match to TRBD1. CDR1 and CDR2 from the germline V gene are LGHNT and FRNRAP. The V gene end was trimmed by 6 bases and the J gene end by 5 bases; junction bases not matched to a gene: 7. This CDR3 has 14 amino acids. CDR3 amino acids: CASGSSGTGDEQYF. DNA of the CDR3: TGTGCTAGTGGATCCTCCGGGACAGGGGACGAGCAGTACTTC.

This rearrangement joins TRBV7-9 to TRBJ2-7; tentative D call: TRBD1 (5 bases). There are 12 residues in the CDR3. Germline V gene data show CDR1 as SEHNR and CDR2 as FQNEAQ (reference sequence). V lost 3 bases and J 6 bases, leaving 9 bases between the germline ends. Here the CDR3 reads CASSFPGPEQYF. The CDR3 DNA reads TGTGCCAGCAGCTTCCCAGGGCCCGAGCAGTACTTC.

The V gene is TRBV19, the J gene TRBJ1-3; D remains ambiguous. CDR1 and CDR2 from the germline V gene are LNHDA and SQIVND (reference sequence). The CDR3 contains 16 residues. V lost 5 bases and J 0 bases, leaving 14 bases between the germline ends. CDR3 DNA: TGTGCCAGTAGTCTCGGCCCTGACAACTCTGGAAACACCATATATTTT. Protein: CASSLGPDNSGNTIYF.

This clonotype was observed at least ten times. The V call is TRBV28, the J call TRBJ2-4; D may correspond to TRBD1 or TRBD2 (7 bases each). The CDR3 contains 19 residues. CDR1 is MDHEN and CDR2 is SYDVKM in the germline V gene. V lost 7 bases and J 0 bases, leaving 25 bases between the germline ends. CDR3 nucleotides: TGTGCCAGCACTTCCTCGGGGGGACAGACTGGTGGAGCCAAAAACATTCAGTACTTC. Its translation: CASTSSGGQTGGAKNIQYF.

V usage is TRBV10-3 and J usage is TRBJ2-3; 8 bases align to TRBD2. This CDR3 region has 18 residues. Germline assignment: CDR1 ENHRY and CDR2 SYGVKD. V trimming: 0 bases; J trimming: 2 bases; junction bases outside the gene matches: 10. The CDR3 nucleotides read TGTGCCATCAGTGAGTCGACTCGGGCTAGCGGGCCCACAGATACGCAGTATTTT. It codes for CAISESTRASGPTDTQYF.

This clonotype was detected ten times or more. The chain couples TRBV7-9 to TRBJ1-5; D might be TRBD1 (6 bases). Germline CDR1 is SEHNR and CDR2 is FQNEAQ (reference sequence). CDR3 length equals 15 residues. The ends were cut back, 5 bases at V and 4 bases at J, with 15 bases in the middle. The CDR3 bases are TGTGCCAGCAGCCCTAAGGGGGACCCTAATCAGCCCCAGCATTTT. Residues: CASSPKGDPNQPQHF.

This clonotype was detected only a few times. This chain uses TRBV2 with TRBJ2-7; D possibly corresponds to TRBD1 (6 bases). CDR1 is SNHLY, CDR2 FYNNEI, per germline. The V and J ends lost 5 bases and 2 bases respectively, with 19 bases between them. The CDR3 extends over 16 amino acids. CDR3 nucleotide sequence: TGTGCCAGCAGTCATCACCGGGGACAAGTCGCCTACGAGCAGTACTTC. Translating gives CASSHHRGQVAYEQYF.